Sequencing of this T cell receptor (beta chain) was carried out in a study of blood T cell repertoires in COVID-19. For the study at large: From T cells, B-cell-depleted T cells, or PBMCs came the material, which was cDNA or gDNA.

Germline-derived CDR1 and CDR2 are GTSNPN and SVGIG (reference sequence). The CDR3 is 12 amino acids. After removal of 3 bases from V and 4 bases from J, the junction contained 0 bases not matched to a gene. The method was immunoSEQ multiplex PCR; TCRdb's version includes in-frame clones alone and lacks a portion of them. The sample carries 150,000 to 200,000 clones, around 85% recorded once. This sequence was found in a man aged 65 to 85 with active or convalescent COVID-19. This chain links TRBV30 with TRBJ1-2; TRBD1 matches 9 bases. Sequencing was performed on peripheral blood. CDR3 bases: TGTGCCTGGAGGACAGGGGGCTATGGCTACACCTTC. This gives the protein CAWRTGGYGYTF. Complete variable domain (other parts from reference TRBV30 and TRBJ1-2): SQTIHQWPATLVQPVGSPLSLECTVEGTSNPNLYWYRQAAGRGLQLLFYSVGIGQISSEVPQNLSASRPQDRQFILSSKKLLLSDSGFYLCAWRTGGYGYTFGSGTRLTVV.